This T cell receptor beta chain came from a study of blood T cell repertoires in COVID-19. TCRdb's copy holds only in-frame clones and misses some; the assay was immunoSEQ multiplex PCR. The data show some 100,000 clones, 80% to 95% seen once. The sequencing input was peripheral blood. The TCR originated in a man between 65 and 85 years old with acute or convalescent COVID-19.

The CDR3 DNA sequence: TGTGCCAGCTCACCAGTCAGGGTTGAAGGTCAGCCCCAGCATTTT. Translated: CASSPVRVEGQPQHF. The rearrangement links TRBV18 to TRBJ1-5, with D possibly being TRBD1 (5 bases). The CDR3 totals 15 residues. CDR1 KGHSH and CDR2 LQKENI come from the germline V gene. Trimming left V 2 bases short and J 6 bases short, with 14 bases between.